Listed here are 12 T cell receptor beta chains from one sample, sequenced in a study of CD8 T cells in ankylosing spondylitis. MiXCR was run by TCRdb on the 5' RACE reads, yielding one entry per CDR3 protein. This table has about 280,000 distinct CDR3 sequences, over 15% appearing once. Sequencing input: blood, either unsorted or a sorted T cell fraction (not recorded which). The receptor set was obtained from a male donor with ankylosing spondylitis or in good health (not recorded which).

The chain is built from TRBV15 and TRBJ1-6; 7 nucleotides agree with TRBD1. V was clipped by 2 bases and J by 4 bases; unmatched bases: 11. Germline V gene sequence: CDR1 LNHNV, CDR2 YYDKDF (reference sequence). This CDR3 is built from 18 residues. CDR3 DNA: TGTGCCACCAGCAGACTCCCGGACAGGTTGGGTTATAATTCACCCCTCCACTTT. Translated: CATSRLPDRLGYNSPLHF.

This clonotype has only a few counts. The rearrangement links TRBV20-1 to TRBJ2-2; 14 nucleotides align to TRBD2. Germline CDR1 and CDR2: DFQATT and SNEGSKA (reference sequence). The CDR3 totals 17 residues. The ends lost 1 base at V and 5 bases at J; junction bases unmatched: 6. The CDR3 is CSARGGLAGVQTGELFF. CDR3 coding DNA: TGCAGTGCTAGAGGGGGACTAGCGGGAGTGCAAACCGGGGAGCTGTTTTTT.

This clonotype appeared a few times. The chain combines TRBV5-1 with TRBJ1-3; 7 bases agree with TRBD1. This CDR3 is built from 14 residues. Per germline, CDR1 SGHRS and CDR2 YFSETQ. With 4 bases clipped from V and 2 bases from J, the junction kept 3 bases outside the gene matches. The CDR3 DNA is TGCGCCAGCAGCGAGGGGGCAGCTGGAAACACCATATATTTT. This sequence encodes CASSEGAAGNTIYF.

The V and J genes are TRBV7-2 and TRBJ2-1; 12 bases line up with TRBD2. CDR1 and CDR2 (germline): SGHTA, FQGNSA. The CDR3 runs to 15 residues. V lost 5 bases, J lost 9 bases, and 8 bases stayed unmatched. The chain's CDR3 is CASSLASGGAFEQFF. As DNA, the CDR3 is TGTGCCAGCAGCCTGGCTAGCGGGGGGGCCTTTGAGCAGTTCTTC.

This clonotype came up many times. The genes are TRBV20-1 and TRBJ1-1; D gene unclear. The CDR3 runs to 13 residues. The germline gives CDR1 DFQATT, CDR2 SNEGSKA (reference sequence). V shed 6 bases and J shed 1 base, with 12 bases lying between them. CDR3 residues: CSALVPRNTEAFF. The CDR3 DNA reads as TGCAGTGCACTAGTCCCCCGGAACACTGAAGCTTTCTTT.

The J gene is TRBJ2-1, the V gene TRBV7-2, with 8 bases aligning to TRBD1. There are 17 residues in the CDR3. Looked up from germline, CDR1 is SGHTA and CDR2 is FQGNSA. The junction had 6 bases not matched to a gene; V was cut back by 0 bases and J by 2 bases. As DNA, the CDR3 is TGTGCCAGCAGCTTAGCCCAGGGGGCGGCCGCCTACAATGAGCAGTTCTTC. It encodes CASSLAQGAAAYNEQFF.

This clonotype was detected ten times or more. The gene calls are TRBV29-1 and TRBJ2-3, with TRBD2 identical over 10 bases. Germline-derived CDR1 and CDR2 are SQVTM and ANQGSEA. J gave up 4 bases and V 6 bases, and 7 bases lay outside the gene matches. The CDR3 contains 14 residues. This chain's CDR3 is CSVGLAGVPDTQYF. The CDR3 DNA is TGCAGCGTAGGGCTAGCGGGAGTCCCAGATACGCAGTATTTT.

The chain uses TRBV5-5 and TRBJ1-2, with TRBD1 matching 9 bases. CDR3 length: 17 amino acids. Germline CDR1 SGHKS, CDR2 YYEKEE (reference sequence). J lost 6 bases, V lost 0 bases, and 12 bases had no gene match. The CDR3 coding sequence is TGTGCCAGCAGCTTGGTTTGGGACAGGGTAATCCGTCATGGCTACACCTTC. Translated: CASSLVWDRVIRHGYTF.

This clonotype has a handful of counts. V gene TRBV3-1 combines with J gene TRBJ1-2, with D tentatively TRBD1 (5 bases). This CDR3 has 14 residues. V was pared by 1 base and J by 3 bases, with 9 bases between. Germline lookup yields CDR1 LGHDT and CDR2 YNNKEL (reference sequence). The CDR3 DNA sequence: TGTGCCAGCAGCCAAGGTGCGGGGGACTATGGCTACACCTTC. It codes for CASSQGAGDYGYTF.

The V gene is TRBV12-3 or TRBV12-4, the J gene TRBJ2-5; no reliable D call. The CDR3 totals 16 residues. V was clipped by 5 bases and J by 3 bases, with 19 bases between them. CDR3 protein: CASSLNPLGLKETQYF. The CDR3 nucleotides read TGTGCCAGCAGTCTCAACCCATTGGGGTTAAAAGAGACCCAGTACTTC.

This clonotype was seen more than once but under ten times. The chain employs TRBV20-1 and TRBJ2-6; D gene unclear. Trimming took 4 bases from V and 0 from J, leaving 4 bases between them. The germline V gene encodes CDR1 DFQATT and CDR2 SNEGSKA (reference sequence). The CDR3 runs to 13 residues. CDR3 nucleotides: TGCAGTGCTATAAGCTCTGGGGCCAACGTCCTGACTTTC. Encoded protein: CSAISSGANVLTF.

This clonotype has more than one count but fewer than ten. V is TRBV3-1 and J is TRBJ1-2; TRBD1 agrees at 7 bases. With 0 bases clipped from V and 2 bases from J, the junction kept 3 bases outside the gene matches. The CDR3 has 15 amino acids. Germline V gene sequence: CDR1 LGHDT, CDR2 YNNKEL (reference sequence). The CDR3 region is CASSQEDRINYGYTF. The CDR3 DNA follows: TGTGCCAGCAGCCAAGAGGACAGGATAAACTATGGCTACACCTTC.